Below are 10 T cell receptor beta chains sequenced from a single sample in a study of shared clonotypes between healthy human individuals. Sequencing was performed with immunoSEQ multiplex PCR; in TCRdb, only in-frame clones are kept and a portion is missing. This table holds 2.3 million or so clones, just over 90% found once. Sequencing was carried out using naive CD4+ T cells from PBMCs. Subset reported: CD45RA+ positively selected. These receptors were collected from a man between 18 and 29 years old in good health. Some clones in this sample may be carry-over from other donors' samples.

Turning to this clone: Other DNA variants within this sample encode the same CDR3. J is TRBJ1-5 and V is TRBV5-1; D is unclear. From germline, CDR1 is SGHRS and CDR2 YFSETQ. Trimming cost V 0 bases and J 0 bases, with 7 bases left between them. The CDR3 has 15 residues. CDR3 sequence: CASSLGSNSNQPQHF. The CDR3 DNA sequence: TGCGCCAGCAGCTTGGGGTCGAATAGCAATCAGCCCCAGCATTTT.

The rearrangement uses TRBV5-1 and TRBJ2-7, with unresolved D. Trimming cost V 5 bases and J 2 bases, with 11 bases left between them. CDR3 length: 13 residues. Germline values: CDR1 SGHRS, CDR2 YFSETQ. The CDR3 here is CASRPNSAYEQYF. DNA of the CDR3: TGCGCCAGCAGGCCGAACAGTGCCTACGAGCAGTACTTC. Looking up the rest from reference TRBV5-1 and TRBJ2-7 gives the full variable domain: KAGVTQTPRYLIKTRGQQVTLSCSPISGHRSVSWYQQTPGQGLQFLFEYFSETQRNKGNFPGRFSGRQFSNSRSEMNVSTLELGDSALYLCASRPNSAYEQYFGPGTRLTVT.

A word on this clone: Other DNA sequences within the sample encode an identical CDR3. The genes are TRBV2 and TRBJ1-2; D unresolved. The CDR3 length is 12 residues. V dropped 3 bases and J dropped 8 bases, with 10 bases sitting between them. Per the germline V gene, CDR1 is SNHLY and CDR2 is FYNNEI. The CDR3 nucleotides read TGTGCCAGCAGTGATGGGCCGTACGGCTACACCTTC. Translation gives CASSDGPYGYTF.

In DNA form, the CDR3 reads TGTGCCAGCAGCATACCGGGCCCTCCTGCCCATCAGCCCCAGCATTTT. It specifies CASSIPGPPAHQPQHF. The chain joins TRBV7-8 to TRBJ1-5; D call uncertain. Trimming shortened V by 5 bases and J by 5 bases, and 19 bases separated the two germline ends. There are 16 residues in the CDR3. The germline gives CDR1 SGHVS, CDR2 FQNEAQ.

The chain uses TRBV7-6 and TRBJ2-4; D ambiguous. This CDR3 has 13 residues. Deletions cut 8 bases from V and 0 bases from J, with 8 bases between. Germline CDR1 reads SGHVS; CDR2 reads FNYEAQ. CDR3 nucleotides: TGTGCCAGCGCTTATACAGCCAAAAACATTCAGTACTTC. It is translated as CASAYTAKNIQYF.

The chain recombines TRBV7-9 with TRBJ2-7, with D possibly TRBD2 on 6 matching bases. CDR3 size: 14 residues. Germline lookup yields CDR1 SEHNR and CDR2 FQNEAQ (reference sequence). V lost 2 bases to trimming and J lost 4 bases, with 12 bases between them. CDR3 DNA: TGTGCCAGCAGCTTACCGGGAGTTATGTACGAGCAGTACTTC. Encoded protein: CASSLPGVMYEQYF.

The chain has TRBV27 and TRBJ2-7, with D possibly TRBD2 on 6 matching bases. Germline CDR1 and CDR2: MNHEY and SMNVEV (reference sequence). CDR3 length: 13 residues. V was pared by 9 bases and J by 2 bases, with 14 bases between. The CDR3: CARSGGVPYEQYF. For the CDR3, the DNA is TGTGCCAGGTCCGGAGGGGTCCCCTACGAGCAGTACTTC.

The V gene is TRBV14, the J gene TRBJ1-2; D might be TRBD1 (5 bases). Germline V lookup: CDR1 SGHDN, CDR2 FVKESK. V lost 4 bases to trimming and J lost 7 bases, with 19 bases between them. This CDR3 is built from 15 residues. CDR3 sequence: CASSPTLQGRGGYTF. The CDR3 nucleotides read TGTGCCAGCAGCCCGACACTTCAGGGAAGAGGTGGCTACACCTTC.

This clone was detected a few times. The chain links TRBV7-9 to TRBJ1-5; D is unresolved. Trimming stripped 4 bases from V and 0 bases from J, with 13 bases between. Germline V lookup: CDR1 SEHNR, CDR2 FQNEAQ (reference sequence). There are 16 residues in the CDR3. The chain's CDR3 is CASSSSEYLSNQPQHF. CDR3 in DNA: TGTGCCAGCAGCTCCTCGGAATACCTTAGCAATCAGCCCCAGCATTTT.

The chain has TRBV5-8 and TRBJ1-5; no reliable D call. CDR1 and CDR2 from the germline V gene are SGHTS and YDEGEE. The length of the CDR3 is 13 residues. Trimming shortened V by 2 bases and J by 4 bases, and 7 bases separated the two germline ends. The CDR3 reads CASSFELNQPQHF. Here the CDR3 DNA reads TGTGCCAGCAGCTTTGAGCTAAATCAGCCCCAGCATTTT.